This T cell receptor beta chain was retrieved from a study of shared clonotypes between healthy human individuals. Study outcomes and limitations: Larger estimated richness was generally recorded for naive subsets relative to memory subsets. Sequencing depth was expected to influence donor clonotype sharing.

Sorted-subset replicate PCR reactions were performed with around 200 ng DNA, corresponding to about 30,000 T cell genomes. TCRdb keeps only in-frame clones here, not all; method: immunoSEQ multiplex PCR. This sample has roughly 1,500,000 clones, with 95% to 99% found just once. With respect to this clone: The antigen is undetermined.

CD4+ cells underwent separation, giving CD45RA+ naive and CD45RA-negative memory subsets. V was shortened by 4 bases and J by 0 bases, with 11 bases between the two germline ends. Germline-derived CDR1 and CDR2 are SGHDT and YYEEEE. The CDR3 runs 14 residues. The genes are TRBV5-6 and TRBJ2-7; no definite D call. Sequencing was carried out using naive CD4+ T cells sorted from blood. This sample's subset: CD45RA+ positively selected. The sequence came from a young man in good health. CDR3 region: CASSGRIRSYEQYF. DNA for the CDR3: TGTGCCAGCAGCGGACGGATACGCTCCTACGAGCAGTACTTC.